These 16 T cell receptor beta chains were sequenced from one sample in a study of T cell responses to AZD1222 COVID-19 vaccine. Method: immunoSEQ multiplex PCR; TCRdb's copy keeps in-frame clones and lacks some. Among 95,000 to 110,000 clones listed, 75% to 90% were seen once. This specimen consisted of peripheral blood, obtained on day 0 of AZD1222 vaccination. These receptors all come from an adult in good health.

CDR3 coding DNA: TGTGCCAGCAGCTCCGGATGGGAGGCCGATCAGCCCCAGCATTTT. Translated: CASSSGWEADQPQHF. This rearrangement joins TRBV11-2 to TRBJ1-5; D is unresolved. Looked up from germline, CDR1 is SGHAT and CDR2 is FQNNGV. The CDR3 is 15 amino acids. The V and J ends lost 4 bases and 5 bases respectively, with 15 bases between them.

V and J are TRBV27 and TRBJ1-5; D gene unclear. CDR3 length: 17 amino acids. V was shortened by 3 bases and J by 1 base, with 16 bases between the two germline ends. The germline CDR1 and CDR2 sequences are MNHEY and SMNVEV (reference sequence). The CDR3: CASSFRQTGTSNQPQHF. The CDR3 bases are TGTGCCAGCAGTTTCCGCCAAACGGGAACGAGCAATCAGCCCCAGCATTTT.

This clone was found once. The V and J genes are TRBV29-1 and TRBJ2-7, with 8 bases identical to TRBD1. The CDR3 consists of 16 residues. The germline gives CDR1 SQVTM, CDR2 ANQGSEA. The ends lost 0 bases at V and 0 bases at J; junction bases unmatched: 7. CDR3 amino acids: CSVEDRSRGLSYEQYF. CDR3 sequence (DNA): TGCAGCGTTGAAGATCGCTCCAGGGGGCTCTCCTACGAGCAGTACTTC.

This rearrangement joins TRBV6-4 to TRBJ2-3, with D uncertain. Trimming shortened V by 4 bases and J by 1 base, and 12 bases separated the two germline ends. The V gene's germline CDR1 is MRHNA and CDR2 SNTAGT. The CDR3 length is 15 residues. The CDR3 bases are TGTGCCAGCAGTGCCGCGGATATGGGCACAGATACGCAGTATTTT. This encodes CASSAADMGTDTQYF.

The CDR3 is CASSFGQVDRFF. The DNA of the CDR3 is TGTGCCAGCAGTTTTGGACAGGTGGATCGGTTCTTC. V is TRBV28 and J is TRBJ2-1; TRBD1 aligns across 7 bases. Looked up from germline, CDR1 is MDHEN and CDR2 is SYDVKM. CDR3 length: 12 amino acids. J was trimmed by 15 bases and V by 3 bases; bases with no gene match: 8.

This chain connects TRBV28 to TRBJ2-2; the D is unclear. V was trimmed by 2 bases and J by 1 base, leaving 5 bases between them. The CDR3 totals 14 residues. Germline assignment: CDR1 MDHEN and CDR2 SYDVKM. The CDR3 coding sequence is TGTGCCAGCAGTTTACCAGGGAACACCGGGGAGCTGTTTTTT. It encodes CASSLPGNTGELFF.

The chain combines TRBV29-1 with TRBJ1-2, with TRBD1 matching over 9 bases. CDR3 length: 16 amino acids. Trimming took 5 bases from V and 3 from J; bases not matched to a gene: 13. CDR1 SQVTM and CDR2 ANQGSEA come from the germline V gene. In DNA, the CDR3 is TGCAGCGTTCTTAATAATGGACAGGGGACCTACTATGGCTACACCTTC. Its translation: CSVLNNGQGTYYGYTF.

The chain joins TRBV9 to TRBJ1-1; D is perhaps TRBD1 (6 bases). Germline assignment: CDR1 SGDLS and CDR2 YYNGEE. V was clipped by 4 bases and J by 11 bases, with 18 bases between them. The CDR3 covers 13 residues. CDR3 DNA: TGTGCCAGCAGCTCCCACGGGGGGCTGATCGCTTTCTTT. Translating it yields CASSSHGGLIAFF. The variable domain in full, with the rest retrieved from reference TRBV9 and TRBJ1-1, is DSGVTQTPKHLITATGQRVTLRCSPRSGDLSVYWYQQSLDQGLQFLIQYYNGEERAKGNILERFSAQQFPDLHSELNLSSLELGDSALYFCASSSHGGLIAFFGQGTRLTVV.

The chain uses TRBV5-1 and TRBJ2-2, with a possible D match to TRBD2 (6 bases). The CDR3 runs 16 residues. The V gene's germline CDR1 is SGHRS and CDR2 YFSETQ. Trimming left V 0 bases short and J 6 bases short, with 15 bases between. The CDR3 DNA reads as TGCGCCAGCAGCTTGGCCGTTGGAGGGGTGCCCGGGGAGCTGTTTTTT. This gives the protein CASSLAVGGVPGELFF.

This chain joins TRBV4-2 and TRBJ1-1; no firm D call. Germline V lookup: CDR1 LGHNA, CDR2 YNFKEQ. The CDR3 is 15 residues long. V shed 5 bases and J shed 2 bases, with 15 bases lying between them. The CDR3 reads CASSTHGLYNTEAFF. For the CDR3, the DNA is TGTGCCAGCAGCACCCACGGGTTGTACAACACTGAAGCTTTCTTT.

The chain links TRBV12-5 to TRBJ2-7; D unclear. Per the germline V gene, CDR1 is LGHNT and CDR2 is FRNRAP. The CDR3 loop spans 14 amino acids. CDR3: CAQISHPRAYEQYF. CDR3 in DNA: TGTGCGCAAATTTCGCATCCTCGGGCCTACGAGCAGTACTTC.

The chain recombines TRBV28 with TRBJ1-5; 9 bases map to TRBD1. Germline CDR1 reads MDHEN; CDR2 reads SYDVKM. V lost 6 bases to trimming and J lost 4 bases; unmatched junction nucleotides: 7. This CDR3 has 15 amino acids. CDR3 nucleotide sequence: TGTGCCAGCAGCCTCGGACAGGGGCGGAATCAGCCCCAGCATTTT. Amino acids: CASSLGQGRNQPQHF. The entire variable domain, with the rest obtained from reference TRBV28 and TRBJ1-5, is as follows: DVKVTQSSRYLVKRTGEKVFLECVQDMDHENMFWYRQDPGLGLRLIYFSYDVKMKEKGDIPEGYSVSREKKERFSLILESASTNQTSMYLCASSLGQGRNQPQHFGDGTRLSIL.

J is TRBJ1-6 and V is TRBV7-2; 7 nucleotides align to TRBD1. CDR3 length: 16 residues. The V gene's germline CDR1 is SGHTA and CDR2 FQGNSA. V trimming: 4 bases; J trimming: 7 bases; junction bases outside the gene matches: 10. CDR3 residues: CASSSFSGTANSPLHF. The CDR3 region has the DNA TGTGCCAGCAGCTCGTTCTCCGGGACAGCCAATTCACCCCTCCACTTT.

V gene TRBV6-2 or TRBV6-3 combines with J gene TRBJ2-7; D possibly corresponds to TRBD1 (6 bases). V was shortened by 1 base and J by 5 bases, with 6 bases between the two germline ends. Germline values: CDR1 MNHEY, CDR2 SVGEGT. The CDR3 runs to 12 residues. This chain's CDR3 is CASSYYRDEQYF. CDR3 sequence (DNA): TGTGCCAGCAGTTACTACAGGGACGAGCAGTACTTC.

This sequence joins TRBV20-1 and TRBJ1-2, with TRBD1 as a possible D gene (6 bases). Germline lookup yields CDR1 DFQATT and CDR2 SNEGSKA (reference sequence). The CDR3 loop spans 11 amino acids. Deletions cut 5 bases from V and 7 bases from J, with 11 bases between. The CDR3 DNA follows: TGCAGTGCTTGGGACATAAGTGGCTACACCTTC. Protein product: CSAWDISGYTF.

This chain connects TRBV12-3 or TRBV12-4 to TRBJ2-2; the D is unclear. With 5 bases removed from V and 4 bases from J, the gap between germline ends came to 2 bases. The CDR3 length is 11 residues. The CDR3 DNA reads TGTGCCAGCAGTGTCACCGGGGAGCTGTTTTTT. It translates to CASSVTGELFF.